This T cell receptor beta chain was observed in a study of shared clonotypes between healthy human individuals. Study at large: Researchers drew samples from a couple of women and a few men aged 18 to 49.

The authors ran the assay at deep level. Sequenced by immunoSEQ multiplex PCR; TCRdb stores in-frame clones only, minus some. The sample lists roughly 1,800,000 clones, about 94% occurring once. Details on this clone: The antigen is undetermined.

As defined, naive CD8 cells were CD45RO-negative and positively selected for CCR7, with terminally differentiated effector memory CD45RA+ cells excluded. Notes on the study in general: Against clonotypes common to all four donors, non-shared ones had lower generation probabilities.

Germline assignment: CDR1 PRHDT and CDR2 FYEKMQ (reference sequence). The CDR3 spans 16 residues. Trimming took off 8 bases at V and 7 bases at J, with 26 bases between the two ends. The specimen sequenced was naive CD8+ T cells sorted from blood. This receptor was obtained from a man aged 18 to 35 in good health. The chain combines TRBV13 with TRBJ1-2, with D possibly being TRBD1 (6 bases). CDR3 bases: TGTGCCAGCTCGGACTGGCAGGGGCCGTATCGGAGTGGCTACACCTTC. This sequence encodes CASSDWQGPYRSGYTF.